A single sample is the source of the 9 T cell receptor beta chains below, sequenced in a study of shared clonotypes between healthy human individuals. The repertoire was sequenced with immunoSEQ multiplex PCR; TCRdb's copy has only in-frame clones and lacks some. Altogether 2 million to 3 million clones are present, over 85% being singletons, with the ten largest covering around 0.4%. Sample: naive CD4+ T cells from PBMCs. As to subset: CD45RA+ positively selected. These receptors were collected from a man between 18 and 29 years old in good health. Some clones in this sample may be carry-over from other donors' samples.

The chain combines TRBV5-1 with TRBJ2-3; 7 nucleotides align to TRBD1. There are 16 residues in the CDR3. Germline-derived CDR1 and CDR2 are SGHRS and YFSETQ. The V and J ends lost 7 bases and 2 bases, in that order; junction bases with no gene match: 13. The CDR3 here is CASAPGQAIHTDTQYF. The CDR3 DNA reads TGCGCCAGCGCTCCCGGACAGGCGATTCACACAGATACGCAGTATTTT.

The V and J genes are TRBV10-1 and TRBJ2-1; TRBD2 matches at 13 bases. V was pared by 6 bases and J by 9 bases, with 5 bases of the junction left unmatched. The CDR3 length is 14 residues. Germline values: CDR1 WNHNN, CDR2 SYGVQD (reference sequence). The CDR3 spells CASSRTSGSIEQFF. CDR3 nucleotides: TGCGCCAGCAGCAGGACTAGCGGGAGTATTGAGCAGTTCTTC.

The chain couples TRBV28 to TRBJ1-6; the match to TRBD1 covers 9 bases. The germline V gene has CDR1 MDHEN and CDR2 SYDVKM. CDR3 length: 13 amino acids. The junction had 5 bases not matched to a gene; V was cut back by 7 bases and J by 10 bases. The DNA of the CDR3 is TGTGCCAGCATAGGACAGGGGTGGTCACCCCTCCACTTT. Translation gives CASIGQGWSPLHF. The whole variable domain, remainder taken from reference TRBV28 and TRBJ1-6, is DVKVTQSSRYLVKRTGEKVFLECVQDMDHENMFWYRQDPGLGLRLIYFSYDVKMKEKGDIPEGYSVSREKKERFSLILESASTNQTSMYLCASIGQGWSPLHFGNGTRLTVT.

This clone was observed a few times. J is TRBJ2-2 and V is TRBV2, with D unresolved. The CDR3 consists of 13 residues. Germline CDR1 reads SNHLY; CDR2 reads FYNNEI. V was pared by 1 base and J by 4 bases, with 4 bases between. CDR3 bases: TGTGCCAGCAGTGAAGAGGTCACCGGGGAGCTGTTTTTT. Translating it yields CASSEEVTGELFF.

Regarding this clone: Other DNA sequences in the sample encode the same CDR3. The chain couples TRBV5-1 to TRBJ2-7; D might be TRBD1 (6 bases). In germline, CDR1 is SGHRS, CDR2 YFSETQ. Trimming left V 2 bases short and J 3 bases short, with 9 bases between. The CDR3 length is 13 residues. The CDR3 nucleotides are TGCGCCAGCAGCTTACAGGGAAACTACGAGCAGTACTTC. Protein sequence: CASSLQGNYEQYF.

The CDR3 nucleotides read TGTGCCAGCAAACCGACAGGGGATTCACCCCTCCACTTT. Translated, it gives CASKPTGDSPLHF. The V gene is TRBV6-5, the J gene TRBJ1-6; the match to TRBD1 covers 8 bases. The CDR3 is 13 residues long. J gave up 8 bases and V 7 bases, and 4 bases lay outside the gene matches. Germline CDR1 reads MNHEY; CDR2 reads SVGAGI.

V usage is TRBV19 and J usage is TRBJ2-5; 11 nucleotides agree with TRBD2. This CDR3 is built from 15 residues. V shed 7 bases, J shed 4 bases, and the junction held 8 bases outside the gene matches. Germline V lookup: CDR1 LNHDA, CDR2 SQIVND (reference sequence). CDR3 sequence (DNA): TGTGCCAGTATGTCTAGCGGGAGGCCGGGAGAGACCCAGTACTTC. Its translation: CASMSSGRPGETQYF.

As for this clone: Other DNA sequences in this specimen translate into the identical CDR3. This rearrangement joins TRBV19 to TRBJ2-5; D not certain. The CDR3 is 12 amino acids. Trimming cost V 1 base and J 5 bases, with 5 bases left between them. CDR1 LNHDA and CDR2 SQIVND come from the germline V gene (reference sequence). CDR3 nucleotides: TGTGCCAGTAGTATAGCCGGGGAGACCCAGTACTTC. It codes for CASSIAGETQYF. Drawing the rest from reference TRBV19 and TRBJ2-5, the complete variable domain is DGGITQSPKYLFRKEGQNVTLSCEQNLNHDAMYWYRQDPGQGLRLIYYSQIVNDFQKGDIAEGYSVSREKKESFPLTVTSAQKNPTAFYLCASSIAGETQYFGPGTRLLVL.

The gene calls are TRBV14 and TRBJ1-2, with D unclear. There are 12 residues in the CDR3. From germline, CDR1 is SGHDN and CDR2 FVKESK. V shed 4 bases and J shed 3 bases, with 6 bases lying between them. CDR3 in amino acids: CASSRADYGYTF. The CDR3 coding sequence is TGTGCCAGCAGCCGGGCCGACTATGGCTACACCTTC.